This T cell receptor beta chain was retrieved from a study of cytomegalovirus exposure and HLA in healthy donors. CDR3 length equals 13 residues. Germline V gene lookup returns CDR1 SGHRS and CDR2 YFSETQ. The V end was cut by 1 base, the J end by 3 bases, with 7 bases between. Here immunoSEQ multiplex PCR was the method, and the copy in TCRdb shows in-frame clones only, minus some. The table has 130,000 or so clones, about 84% seen once. The TCR comes from a young woman in good health and CMV-seronegative. Sequenced material: PBMCs. This chain connects TRBV5-1 to TRBJ1-1; D remains unclear. CDR3 sequence reads: CASSLTRDTEAFF. The CDR3 DNA reads as TGCGCCAGCAGCTTGACGAGGGACACTGAAGCTTTCTTT.